The 29 T cell receptor delta chains in this list originate from one sample, sequenced in a study of gamma delta lymphoproliferative disorders and STAT genes. Sequencing used genomic DNA taken from PBMCs of patients and controls. TCRdb redid the clone calls on the multiplex PCR reads with CATT. Among more than 1,200 delta-chain clones, 2.9% were seen once, and the ten largest hold around three fifths. The sequencing input was blood. These receptors were collected from a human donor with gamma-delta T-cell large granular lymphocyte leukemia.

Worth noting for this clone: This sequence is one base from a far larger clone and is likely a read error. The sample carries other DNA sequences with the same CDR3. The V call is TRDV1, the J call TRDJ1, with 8 bases lining up with TRDD3. This CDR3 spans 20 amino acids. The germline gives CDR1 TSWWSYY, CDR2 QGS. The V and J ends lost 3 bases and 1 base, in that order; junction bases with no gene match: 19. CDR3: CALGELGESYWGSLTDKLIF. The CDR3 DNA sequence: TGTGCTCTTGGGGAGCTAGGGGAATCCTACTGGGGGTCCCTCACCGATAAACTCATCTTT.

Of note for this clone: Only one base separates this from a far larger clonotype, so it likely reflects a read error. This specimen includes other DNA sequences encoding the same CDR3. The chain employs TRDV1 and TRDJ1; the D gene could be TRDD2 or TRDD3 (9 bases each). V lost 3 bases, J lost 11 bases, and 43 bases lay in between. This CDR3 has 22 amino acids. Germline V gene data show CDR1 as TSWWSYY and CDR2 as QGS. In nucleotides, the CDR3 is TGTGCTCTTGGGGAGCGCGCGCCTTCCTACAGAATACGGGGGATACCAGGGAATGAGCTCATCTTT. Its translation is CALGERAPSYRIRGIPGNELIF.

A word on this clone: A read error likely explains why the TCRdb protein, taken from a much larger clone, differs from this DNA's translation at residue 5; the protein shown is translated from the DNA. The V gene is TRDV1, the J gene TRDJ1, with 8 bases matching TRDD3. This CDR3 spans 15 amino acids. The germline V gene encodes CDR1 TSWWSYY and CDR2 QGS. J was trimmed by 6 bases and V by 3 bases; bases with no gene match: 9. The CDR3 nucleotides are TGTGCTCTTGGGGACCACACGGCTGGGGGACATAAACTCATCTTT. It is translated as CALGDHTAGGHKLIF.

There are a few counts of this clone. The sample contains more than one DNA sequence encoding this CDR3. The chain recombines TRDV1 with TRDJ1; D call uncertain. The CDR3 has 14 amino acids. Between the trimmed V and J ends, which lost 4 bases and 2 bases, there was a span of 11 bases. Germline CDR1 is TSWWSYY and CDR2 is QGS. CDR3 loop: CALGALLLTDKLIF. The CDR3 bases are TGTGCTCTTGGGGCCCTCCTCCTGACCGATAAACTCATCTTT.

The J gene call is TRDJ1, but no V gene call exists; TRDD3 is the table's D call and was not checked against the DNA. The CDR3 is made up of 23 amino acids. This chain's CDR3 is CALGELADPTGNGGSSYTDKLIF. The CDR3, as DNA: TGTGCTCTTGGGGAACTAGCGGACCCTACGGGCAATGGGGGATCCTCGTACACCGATAAACTCATCTTT.

This clone was recorded a few times. A far larger clone is only one base removed, so a read error is likely. Within the sample, other DNA sequences also encode this same CDR3. The CDR3 coding sequence is TGTGCTCTCGGGGATCCTCCTAGGTACTGGGGGATAGGGCCCCACGCCGGTAAACTCATCTTT. Its protein is CALGDPPRYWGIGPHAGKLIF. The J gene is TRDJ1, the V gene TRDV1; TRDD3 agrees at 11 bases. Germline loops: CDR1 TSWWSYY, CDR2 QGS. This CDR3 comprises 21 residues.

On this clone: A much larger clone is a single base away; this may be a read error. The chain couples TRDV1 to TRDJ1; 11 bases agree with TRDD3. Germline lookup yields CDR1 TSWWSYY and CDR2 QGS. V lost 5 bases to trimming and J lost 0 bases; unmatched junction nucleotides: 35. The CDR3 is 26 residues long. The CDR3 loop is CALGKTAIYVGGVWGILVLYTDKLIF. The CDR3, as DNA: TGTGCTCTTGGGAAAACGGCTATATATGTGGGGGGGGTCTGGGGGATACTAGTGCTGTACACCGATAAACTCATCTTT.

This clone came up a few times. A far larger clone differs by one base, so this is likely a read error. Additional DNA sequences in this sample encode the identical CDR3. The chain links TRDV1 to TRDJ1, with 8 bases lining up with TRDD3. Germline V gives CDR1 TSWWSYY, CDR2 QGS. The CDR3 is 15 amino acids. This chain's CDR3 is CALGERLPGGYLLIF. As DNA, the CDR3 is TGTGCTCTTGGAGAACGGTTACCCGGGGGATATCTACTCATCTTT.

Notes on this clone: This DNA translates differently at residue 16 from the TCRdb protein, which is that of a much larger clone; a read error is likely, and the protein shown is the DNA's own translation. The chain combines TRDV1 with TRDJ1, with 10 bases aligning to TRDD3. Germline CDR1 and CDR2: TSWWSYY and QGS. The trim removed 6 bases at V and 1 base at J, leaving 26 bases unmatched. The CDR3 totals 22 residues. The CDR3 bases are TGTGCTCTTGGTTTCAAGGGGTTCCTACGTCGGACTGGGGGATCCCGCACCGATAAACTCATCTTT. It is translated as CALGFKGFLRRTGGSRTDKLIF.

This clone was observed a few times. Since a far larger clone is one base different, this is likely a read error. In the same sample, other DNA sequences code for this CDR3. V gene TRDV1 combines with J gene TRDJ1; TRDD3 matches 13 bases. With 0 bases clipped from V and 2 bases from J, the junction kept 18 bases outside the gene matches. The V gene's germline CDR1 is TSWWSYY and CDR2 QGS. CDR3 length equals 22 residues. The chain's CDR3 is CALGELEGPSYWGIRTTDKLIF. The CDR3 DNA follows: TGTGCTCTTGGGGAACTAGAGGGACCCTCCTACTGGGGGATACGGACGACCGATAAACTCATCTTT.

This clone was picked up a small number of times. This likely traces to a read error, being one base from a far larger clone. This same CDR3 is encoded by further DNA sequences in the sample. The chain is built from TRDV1 and TRDJ1, with 8 positions matching TRDD3. The CDR3 runs to 15 residues. Germline CDR1 TSWWSYY, CDR2 QGS. J was trimmed by 6 bases and V by 1 base; bases with no gene match: 7. The CDR3 DNA is TGTGCTCTTGGGGAACATACGGCTGGGGGACATAAACTCATCTTT. Translating gives CALGEHTAGGHKLIF.

A word on this clone: This DNA translates differently at residue 8 from the TCRdb protein, which is that of a much larger clone; a read error is likely, and the protein shown is the DNA's own translation. J is TRDJ1 and V is TRDV3; no clear D gene. The V end lost 2 bases, the J end lost 2 bases, and 18 bases lay between the germline ends. There are 15 residues in the CDR3. The germline CDR1 and CDR2 sequences are TVYSNPD and GDNSRS (reference sequence). CDR3 protein: CAFRPHTSRTDKLIF. As DNA, the CDR3 is TGTGCCTTTCGCCCGCACACCAGTAGGACCGATAAACTCATCTTT.

This clone was detected a few times. It differs at one base from a far larger clone, so likely a read error. Other nucleotide sequences from this sample produce the same CDR3. J is TRDJ1 and V is TRDV1, with 8 bases fitting TRDD3. Germline V gives CDR1 TSWWSYY, CDR2 QGS. The CDR3 has 17 amino acids. Written as DNA, the CDR3 is TGTGCTCTTGGGGAATTAGGGAGGGGGGGATATACCGATAAACTCATTTTT. Its translation: CALGELGRGGYTDKLIF.

As regards this clone: TCRdb assigns this DNA the protein of a much larger clone, which departs from its translation at residue 8; this likely reflects a read error, and the protein shown comes from translating the DNA. V gene TRAV38-2/DV8 combines with J gene TRDJ1; 8 nucleotides line up with TRDD3. The CDR3 is 19 amino acids. CDR1 and CDR2 from the germline V gene are TSESDYY and QEAYKQQN. Trimming removed 0 bases from V and 5 bases from J; junction bases left unmatched: 18. The CDR3 spells CAYRSALALYWGLRDKLIF. In DNA, the CDR3 is TGTGCTTATAGGAGCGCGTTAGCGCTTTACTGGGGGTTGCGAGATAAACTCATCTTT.

This clone was seen a few times. The protein recorded in TCRdb matches a much larger clone and deviates from this DNA's translation at residue 4, suggesting a read error; the protein here is obtained by translating the DNA. The chain is built from TRDV1 and TRDJ1, with 12 bases fitting TRDD3. This CDR3 has 22 amino acids. Germline V gives CDR1 TSWWSYY, CDR2 QGS. The chain's CDR3 is CALEELRLPAYWGIHHVDKLIF. The CDR3 nucleotides are TGTGCTCTTGAGGAACTCCGGCTTCCTGCGTACTGGGGGATACACCATGTCGATAAACTCATCTTT.

This clone was observed a few times. The amino acid sequence in TCRdb belongs to a much larger clone and departs from this DNA's translation at residue 5, likely a sequencing read error; the sequence shown is translated from the DNA. The V gene is TRAV29/DV5, the J gene TRDJ1, with TRDD3 identical over 9 bases. Per germline, CDR1 NSMFDY and CDR2 ISSIKDK. This CDR3 contains 19 residues. After removal of 1 base from V and 0 bases from J, the junction contained 16 bases not matched to a gene. The CDR3 bases are TGTGCAGCAAGCTATTCCCCACTGGGGGACCCCTGGTACACCGATAAACTCATCTTT. It specifies CAASYSPLGDPWYTDKLIF.

This clone was seen at least ten times. The chain is built from TRAV29/DV5 and TRDJ1; TRDD3 matches 11 bases. The CDR3 runs 19 residues. CDR1 is NSMFDY, CDR2 ISSIKDK, per germline. The ends lost 3 bases at V and 0 bases at J; junction bases unmatched: 16. CDR3 coding DNA: TGTGCAGCAACTTCCTCGTACTGGGGGATAATGGAGTACACCGATAAACTCATCTTT. It specifies CAATSSYWGIMEYTDKLIF.

This clone has just a few counts. A far larger clone is just one base off, so this is likely a read error. The chain has TRDV1 and TRDJ1; 8 bases align to TRDD3. Germline CDR1 is TSWWSYY and CDR2 is QGS. This CDR3 comprises 22 residues. The J segment lost 0 bases and the V segment lost 7 bases, leaving 28 bases of the junction unmatched. CDR3 nucleotides: TGTGCTCTTGAGGTACCCGTGATGCGGGTACTGGGGGCCTCAACGTACACCGATAAACTCATCTTT. Its protein product is CALEVPVMRVLGASTYTDKLIF.

A remark on this clone: A read error likely explains why the TCRdb protein, taken from a much larger clone, differs from this DNA's translation at residue 3; the protein shown is translated from the DNA. The chain employs TRDV1 and TRDJ1; 10 bases are a match to TRDD3. V shed 10 bases, J shed 0 bases, and the junction held 29 bases outside the gene matches. The germline V gene encodes CDR1 TSWWSYY and CDR2 QGS. The length of the CDR3 is 22 residues. The CDR3 coding sequence is TGTGCTCCTGGTTTCAAGGGGTTCCTACGTCGGACTGGGGGATCCCACACCGATAAACTCATCTTT. Its translation is CAPGFKGFLRRTGGSHTDKLIF.

Comment on this clone: TCRdb shows a much larger clone's protein in place of this DNA's translation, and the two differ at residue 12, likely through a read error; the protein shown is translated from the DNA. The V call is TRDV1, the J call TRDJ1, with D possibly being TRDD3 (5 bases). In germline, CDR1 is TSWWSYY, CDR2 QGS. The CDR3 runs to 19 residues. Trimming took 1 base from V and 0 from J, leaving 21 bases between them. CDR3 in amino acids: CALGEPFLPGGIYTDKLIF. The CDR3 nucleotides read TGTGCTCTTGGGGAACCATTTCTACCCGGGGGCATCTACACCGATAAACTCATCTTT.

This clone was detected a few times. The TCRdb protein, from a much larger clone, departs from this DNA's translation at residue 3, likely by read error; the protein shown derives from the DNA. V gene TRDV1 combines with J gene TRDJ1; D might be TRDD3 (6 bases). The V gene's germline CDR1 is TSWWSYY and CDR2 QGS. The CDR3 totals 16 residues. The chain's CDR3 is CAPGEQPGAYTDKLIF. CDR3 DNA: TGTGCTCCTGGGGAACAACCCGGGGCGTACACCGATAAACTCATCTTT.

On this clone itself: TCRdb pairs this DNA with a much larger clone's protein that differs at residue 18, likely a read error; the protein shown was translated from the DNA. The chain recombines TRAV38-2/DV8 with TRDJ1; 10 bases map to TRDD3. From germline, CDR1 is TSESDYY and CDR2 QEAYKQQN. The CDR3 totals 21 residues. CDR3 sequence: CAYRSSTLFPYWGIRPDILIF. Here the CDR3 DNA reads TGTGCTTATAGGAGCTCGACACTATTCCCGTACTGGGGGATTCGGCCCGATATACTCATCTTT.

With regard to this clone: The protein that TCRdb holds for this DNA derives from a much larger clone and differs from the translated DNA at residue 16, which likely indicates a read error; the protein shown here is translated from the DNA. V and J are TRDV1 and TRDJ1; 9 positions agree with TRDD2. The CDR3 loop spans 23 amino acids. Germline V CDR1 and CDR2: TSWWSYY, QGS. Trimming took 1 base from V and 0 from J; bases not matched to a gene: 24. The DNA of the CDR3 is TGTGCTCTTGGGGAACCCTGGCCTTCCTACGTTAGGGGCGCCTCGCCATACACCGATAAACTCATCTTT. Protein sequence: CALGEPWPSYVRGASPYTDKLIF.

This clone was counted only a few times. A read error may explain this, as a much larger clone is one base away. The chain combines TRDV2 with TRDJ1; TRDD3 agrees at 8 bases. V was pared by 9 bases and J by 8 bases, with 40 bases of the junction left unmatched. The CDR3 has 22 amino acids. The germline gives CDR1 GEAIGNYY, CDR2 EKD. This CDR3 is CARTRRPKGRPRSLTGGPKLIF. The CDR3 DNA follows: TGTGCCCGGACCCGGCGGCCCAAGGGAAGACCACGATCTTTAACTGGGGGTCCAAAACTCATCTTT.

This clone was counted a few times. In DNA form, the CDR3 reads TGTGCTCTTGGGGATCAAGGTCGGTATGACTGGGAGACCACGTACACCGATAAACTCATCTTT. Its protein product is CALGDQGRYDWETTYTDKLIF. The V gene is TRDV1, the J gene TRDJ1, with D maybe TRDD3 (6 bases). Germline loops: CDR1 TSWWSYY, CDR2 QGS. The CDR3 totals 21 residues. V shed 3 bases and J shed 0 bases, with 29 bases lying between them.

This clone has more than one count but fewer than ten. A far more abundant clone sits one base away, making this likely a read error. The chain employs TRDV1 and TRDJ1; D perhaps matches TRDD3 (6 bases). This CDR3 is 16 amino acids long. Germline lookup yields CDR1 TSWWSYY and CDR2 QGS. V was trimmed by 2 bases and J by 11 bases, leaving 24 bases between them. The CDR3 here is CALGEGRGGGEYILIF. In DNA, the CDR3 is TGTGCTCTTGGGGAAGGGAGGGGGGGAGGAGAGTATATCCTCATCTTT.

This clone was counted many times. A far larger clone is only one base removed, so a read error is likely. This sequence joins TRDV1 and TRDJ1; possible D gene TRDD2, 5 bases. The CDR3 is 19 residues long. Per the germline V gene, CDR1 is TSWWSYY and CDR2 is QGS. Deletions cut 2 bases from V and 3 bases from J, with 25 bases between. The CDR3: CALGEAAPYQPSYADKLIF. The CDR3 DNA is TGTGCTCTTGGGGAAGCCGCTCCCTACCAGCCTTCGTACGCCGATAAACTCATCTTT.

In the case of this clone: A far larger clone is only one base removed, so a read error is likely. The chain employs TRDV1 and TRDJ1; 10 nucleotides match TRDD3. This CDR3 spans 22 amino acids. CDR1 and CDR2 from the germline V gene are TSWWSYY and QGS. V lost 3 bases to trimming and J lost 0 bases; unmatched junction nucleotides: 22. The CDR3 DNA sequence: TGTGCTCTTGGGGAGTCCTCCTCCCCCTTACTGGGGGATCTTTCTTACACCGATAAACTCATCTTT. Translated, it gives CALGESSSPLLGDLSYTDKLIF.

Points on this clone: A far larger clone is one nucleotide away, so this likely arose from a read error. The sample carries other DNA sequences with the same CDR3. The V gene is TRDV1, the J gene TRDJ1; D might be TRDD3 (6 bases). The CDR3 covers 16 residues. Germline V CDR1 and CDR2: TSWWSYY, QGS. The ends were cut back, 2 bases at V and 11 bases at J, with 24 bases in the middle. This CDR3 reads CALGERRGGGEYILIF. The CDR3 nucleotides read TGTGCTCTTGGGGAAAGGAGGGGGGGAGGGGAGTATATCCTCATCTTT.